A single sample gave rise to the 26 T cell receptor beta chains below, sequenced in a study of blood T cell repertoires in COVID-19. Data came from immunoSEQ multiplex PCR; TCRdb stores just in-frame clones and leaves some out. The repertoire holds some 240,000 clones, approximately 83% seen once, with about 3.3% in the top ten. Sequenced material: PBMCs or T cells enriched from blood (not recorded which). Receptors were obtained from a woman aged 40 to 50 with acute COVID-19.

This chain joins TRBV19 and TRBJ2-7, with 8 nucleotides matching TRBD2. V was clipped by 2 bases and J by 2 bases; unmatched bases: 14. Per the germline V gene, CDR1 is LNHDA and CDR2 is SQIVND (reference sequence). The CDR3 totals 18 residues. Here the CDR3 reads CASSIKAGDSGITYEQYF. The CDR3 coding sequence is TGTGCCAGTAGTATAAAGGCCGGGGATAGCGGGATAACCTACGAGCAGTACTTC.

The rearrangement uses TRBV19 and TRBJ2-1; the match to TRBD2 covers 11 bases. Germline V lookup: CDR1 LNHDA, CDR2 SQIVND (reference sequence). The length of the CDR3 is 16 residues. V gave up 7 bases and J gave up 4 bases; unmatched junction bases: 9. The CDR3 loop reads CASTTRSGRAYNEQFF. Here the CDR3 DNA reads TGTGCCAGTACCACCCGTAGCGGGAGGGCGTACAATGAGCAGTTCTTC.

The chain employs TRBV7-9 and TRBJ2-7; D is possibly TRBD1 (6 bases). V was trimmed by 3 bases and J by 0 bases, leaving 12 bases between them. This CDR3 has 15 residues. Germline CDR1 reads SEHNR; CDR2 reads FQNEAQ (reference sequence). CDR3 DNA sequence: TGTGCCAGCAGCTTCCCCAGGGGAAGCTCCTACGAGCAGTACTTC. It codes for CASSFPRGSSYEQYF.

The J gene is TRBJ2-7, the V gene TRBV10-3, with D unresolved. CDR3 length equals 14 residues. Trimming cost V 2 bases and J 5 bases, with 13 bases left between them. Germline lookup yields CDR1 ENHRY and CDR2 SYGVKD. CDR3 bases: TGTGCCATCAGTGAGGACCTGACACTCCACGAGCAGTACTTC. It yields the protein CAISEDLTLHEQYF.

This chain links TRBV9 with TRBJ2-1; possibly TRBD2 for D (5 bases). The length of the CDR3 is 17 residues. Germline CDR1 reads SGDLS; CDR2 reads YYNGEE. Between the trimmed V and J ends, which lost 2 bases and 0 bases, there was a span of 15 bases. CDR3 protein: CASSVFGELSSYNEQFF. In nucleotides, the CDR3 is TGTGCCAGCAGCGTTTTTGGGGAGTTGAGCTCCTACAATGAGCAGTTCTTC.

CDR3 sequence reads: CASSSTGTGYTDTQYF. The CDR3 DNA reads TGTGCCAGCAGCTCAACCGGGACAGGATACACAGATACGCAGTATTTT. The chain employs TRBV13 and TRBJ2-3, with 8 nucleotides matching TRBD1. This CDR3 region has 16 residues. CDR1 and CDR2 (germline): PRHDT, FYEKMQ (reference sequence). The V gene end was trimmed by 4 bases and the J gene end by 2 bases; junction bases not matched to a gene: 8. Full variable domain (outside the CDR3, taken from reference TRBV13 and TRBJ2-3): AAGVIQSPRHLIKEKRETATLKCYPIPRHDTVYWYQQGPGQDPQFLISFYEKMQSDKGSIPDRFSAQQFSDYHSELNMSSLELGDSALYFCASSSTGTGYTDTQYFGPGTRLTVL.

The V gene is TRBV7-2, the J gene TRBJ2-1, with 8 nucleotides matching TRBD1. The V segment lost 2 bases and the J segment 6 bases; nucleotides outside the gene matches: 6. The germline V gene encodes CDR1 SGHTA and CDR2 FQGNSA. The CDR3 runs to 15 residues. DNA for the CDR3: TGTGCCAGCAGCTTAAGAACAGGGGGATTCAATGAGCAGTTCTTC. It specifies CASSLRTGGFNEQFF.

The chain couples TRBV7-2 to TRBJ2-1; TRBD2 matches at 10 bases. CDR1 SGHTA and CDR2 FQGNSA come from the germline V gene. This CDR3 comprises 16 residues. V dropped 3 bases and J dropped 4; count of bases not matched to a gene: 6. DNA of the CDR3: TGTGCCAGCAGCTTGGGCGGACTAGCGGCGTACAATGAGCAGTTCTTC. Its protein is CASSLGGLAAYNEQFF.

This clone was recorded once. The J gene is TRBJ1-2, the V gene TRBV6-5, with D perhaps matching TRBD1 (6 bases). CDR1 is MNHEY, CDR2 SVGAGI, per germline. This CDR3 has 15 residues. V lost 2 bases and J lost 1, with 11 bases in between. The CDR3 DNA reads TGTGCCAGCAGTTACACAGGGCGGCTTAACTATGGCTACACCTTC. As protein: CASSYTGRLNYGYTF.

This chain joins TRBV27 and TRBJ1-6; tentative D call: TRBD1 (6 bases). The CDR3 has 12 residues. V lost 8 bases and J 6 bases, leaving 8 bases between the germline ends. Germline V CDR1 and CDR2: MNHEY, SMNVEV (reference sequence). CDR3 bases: TGTGCCAGCCGGACAGTTAATTCACCCCTCCACTTT. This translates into CASRTVNSPLHF.

CDR3 loop: CASSLPQLAGGPNEQFF. CDR3 nucleotide sequence: TGTGCCAGCAGTTTACCACAACTAGCGGGAGGGCCAAATGAGCAGTTCTTC. This sequence joins TRBV27 and TRBJ2-1; 13 bases are a match to TRBD2. Germline CDR1 and CDR2: MNHEY and SMNVEV (reference sequence). The V gene end was trimmed by 2 bases and the J gene end by 7 bases; junction bases not matched to a gene: 8. This CDR3 has 17 residues.

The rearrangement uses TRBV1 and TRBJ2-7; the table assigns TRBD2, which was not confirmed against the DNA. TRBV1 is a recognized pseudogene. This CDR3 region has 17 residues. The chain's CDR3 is CTSSQDERRGEYYEQYF. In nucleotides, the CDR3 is TGCACCAGCAGCCAAGATGAGAGGCGGGGAGAATACTACGAGCAGTACTTC.

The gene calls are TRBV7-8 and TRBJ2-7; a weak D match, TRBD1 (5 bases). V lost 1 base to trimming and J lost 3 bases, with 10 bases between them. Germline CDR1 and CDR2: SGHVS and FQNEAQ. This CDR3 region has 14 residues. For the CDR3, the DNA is TGTGCCAGCAGCTTAGTTCAGGGTAGCTACGAGCAGTACTTC. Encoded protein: CASSLVQGSYEQYF.

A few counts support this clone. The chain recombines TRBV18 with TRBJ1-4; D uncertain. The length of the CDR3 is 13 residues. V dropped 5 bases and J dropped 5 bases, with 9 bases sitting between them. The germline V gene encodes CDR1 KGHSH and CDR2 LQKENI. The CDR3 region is CASSSNGNEKLFF. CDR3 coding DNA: TGTGCCAGCTCATCAAACGGGAATGAAAAACTGTTTTTT.

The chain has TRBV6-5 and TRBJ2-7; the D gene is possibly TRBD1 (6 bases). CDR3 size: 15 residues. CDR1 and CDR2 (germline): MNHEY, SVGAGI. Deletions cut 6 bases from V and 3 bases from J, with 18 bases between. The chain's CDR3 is CASRAATGQIYEQYF. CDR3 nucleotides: TGTGCCAGCAGAGCCGCGACAGGACAAATCTACGAGCAGTACTTC.

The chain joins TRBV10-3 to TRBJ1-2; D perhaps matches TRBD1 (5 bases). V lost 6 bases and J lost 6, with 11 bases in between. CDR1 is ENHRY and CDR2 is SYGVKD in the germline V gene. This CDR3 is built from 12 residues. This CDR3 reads CAIRDSQDGYTF. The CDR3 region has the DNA TGTGCCATCAGAGACAGTCAGGATGGCTACACCTTC.

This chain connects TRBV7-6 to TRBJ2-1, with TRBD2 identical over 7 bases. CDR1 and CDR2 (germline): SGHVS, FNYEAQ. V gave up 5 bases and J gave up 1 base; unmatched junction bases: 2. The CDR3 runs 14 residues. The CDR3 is CASSRRGSYNEQFF. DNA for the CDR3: TGTGCCAGCAGCAGGCGGGGGTCCTACAATGAGCAGTTCTTC.

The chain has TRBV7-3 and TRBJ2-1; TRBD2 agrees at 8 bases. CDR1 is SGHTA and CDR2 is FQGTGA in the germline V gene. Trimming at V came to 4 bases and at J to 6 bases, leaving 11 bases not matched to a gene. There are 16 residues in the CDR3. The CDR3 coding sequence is TGTGCCAGCAGCTACTCGGGACTAGGGGTCCGCAATGAGCAGTTCTTC. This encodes CASSYSGLGVRNEQFF.

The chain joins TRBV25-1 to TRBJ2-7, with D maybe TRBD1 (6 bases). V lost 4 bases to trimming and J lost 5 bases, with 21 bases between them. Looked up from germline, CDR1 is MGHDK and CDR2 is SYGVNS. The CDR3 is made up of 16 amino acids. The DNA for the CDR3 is TGTGCCAGCAGTGCAATAGGAACAGGGACGGGCCACGAGCAGTACTTC. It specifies CASSAIGTGTGHEQYF.

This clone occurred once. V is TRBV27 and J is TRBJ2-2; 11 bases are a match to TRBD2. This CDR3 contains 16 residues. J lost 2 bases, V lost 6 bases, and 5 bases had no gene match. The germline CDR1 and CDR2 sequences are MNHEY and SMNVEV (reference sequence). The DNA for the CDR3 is TGTGCCAGCAGGCCAACTAGCGGGAGTAACACCGGGGAGCTGTTTTTT. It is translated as CASRPTSGSNTGELFF.

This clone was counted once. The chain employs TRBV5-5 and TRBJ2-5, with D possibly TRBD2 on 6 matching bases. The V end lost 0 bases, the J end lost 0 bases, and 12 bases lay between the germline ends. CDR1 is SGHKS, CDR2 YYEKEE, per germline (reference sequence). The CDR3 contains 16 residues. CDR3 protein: CASSLAASADQETQYF. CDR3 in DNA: TGTGCCAGCAGCTTGGCTGCTAGCGCTGACCAAGAGACCCAGTACTTC.

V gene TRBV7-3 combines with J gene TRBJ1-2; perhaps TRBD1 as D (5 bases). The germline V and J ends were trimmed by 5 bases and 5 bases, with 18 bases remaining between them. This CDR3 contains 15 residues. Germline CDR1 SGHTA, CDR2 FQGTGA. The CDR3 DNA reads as TGTGCCAGCAGCCCTAATGACAGAGATCGTTATGGCTACACCTTC. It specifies CASSPNDRDRYGYTF.

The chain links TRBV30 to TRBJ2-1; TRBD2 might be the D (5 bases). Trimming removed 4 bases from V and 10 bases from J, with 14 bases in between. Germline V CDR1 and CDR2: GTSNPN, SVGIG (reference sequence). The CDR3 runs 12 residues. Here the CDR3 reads CAWNVRRGEQFF. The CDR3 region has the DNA TGTGCCTGGAATGTAAGAAGAGGGGAGCAGTTCTTC.

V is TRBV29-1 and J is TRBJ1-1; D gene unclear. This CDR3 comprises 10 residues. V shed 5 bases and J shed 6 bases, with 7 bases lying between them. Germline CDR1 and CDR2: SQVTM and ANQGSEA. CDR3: CSVLNPEAFF. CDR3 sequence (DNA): TGCAGCGTTTTAAATCCTGAAGCTTTCTTT.

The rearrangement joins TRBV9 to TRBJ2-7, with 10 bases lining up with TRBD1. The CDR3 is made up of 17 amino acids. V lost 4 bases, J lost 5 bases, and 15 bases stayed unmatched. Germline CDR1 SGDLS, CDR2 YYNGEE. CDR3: CASSTPGTGVPADEQYF. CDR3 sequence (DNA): TGTGCCAGCAGCACCCCCGGGACAGGGGTTCCGGCCGACGAGCAGTACTTC.

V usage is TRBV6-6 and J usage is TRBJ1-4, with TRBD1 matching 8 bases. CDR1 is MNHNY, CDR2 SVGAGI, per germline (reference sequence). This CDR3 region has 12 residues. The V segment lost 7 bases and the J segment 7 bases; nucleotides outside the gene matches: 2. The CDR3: CASNDRGEKLFF. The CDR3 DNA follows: TGTGCCAGCAATGACAGGGGTGAAAAACTGTTTTTT.